Sequencing of this TCR beta chain was carried out in a study of cytomegalovirus exposure and HLA in healthy donors. Produced via immunoSEQ multiplex PCR; TCRdb's table is partial and in-frame only. The profile shows about 120,000 clones, roughly 88% of them singletons. V lost 5 bases and J lost 4, with 9 bases in between. The CDR3 sequence is 12 residues long. CDR1 is MNHNS and CDR2 is SASEGT in the germline V gene. The chain recombines TRBV6-1 with TRBJ2-7; D possibly corresponds to TRBD1 (6 bases). This TCR derives from a man between 18 and 29 years old in good health and CMV-seronegative. The sample consisted of PBMCs. CDR3 in amino acids: CASSTGLYEQYF. The CDR3 DNA follows: TGTGCCAGCAGTACAGGGTTGTACGAGCAGTACTTC.